The rows below give T cell receptor beta chains drawn from one sample of a study of T cells expressing NK-cell markers. TCRdb reprocessed the 5' RACE reads; each CDR3 protein has one entry and no DNA is given. The sample table includes 130,000 to 150,000 distinct CDR3 sequences. Sequenced: blood T cells: a sorted CD56 or NKG2C T cell subset, CD4+ or CD8+ T cells, or bulk PBMC T cells (not recorded which). The receptors were sampled from a man younger than 35 in good health. Both conserved end residues are part of each CDR3. Fields, in order: CDR3 protein, V gene, J gene.

CDR3 protein: CASSFSLAVEQFF
V gene: TRBV19
J gene: TRBJ2-1

CDR3 protein: CASSLGGTRFF
V gene: TRBV11-2
J gene: TRBJ2-1

CDR3 protein: CASSLSPPDNEQFF
V gene: TRBV7-9
J gene: TRBJ2-1

CDR3 protein: CAGSGTNQETQYF
V gene: TRBV3-1
J gene: TRBJ2-5

CDR3 protein: CASSFGDSSYEQYF
V gene: TRBV5-1
J gene: TRBJ2-7

CDR3 protein: CASSTTILAFSLGYEQYF
V gene: TRBV6-2/TRBV6-3
J gene: TRBJ2-7

CDR3 protein: CASSWSHSIEQYF
V gene: TRBV7-2
J gene: TRBJ2-7

CDR3 protein: CASSLSTSANTGELFF
V gene: TRBV7-9
J gene: TRBJ2-2

CDR3 protein: CASSPYRDEQYF
V gene: TRBV7-9
J gene: TRBJ2-7

CDR3 protein: CASRGGQGNTEAFF
V gene: TRBV14
J gene: TRBJ1-1